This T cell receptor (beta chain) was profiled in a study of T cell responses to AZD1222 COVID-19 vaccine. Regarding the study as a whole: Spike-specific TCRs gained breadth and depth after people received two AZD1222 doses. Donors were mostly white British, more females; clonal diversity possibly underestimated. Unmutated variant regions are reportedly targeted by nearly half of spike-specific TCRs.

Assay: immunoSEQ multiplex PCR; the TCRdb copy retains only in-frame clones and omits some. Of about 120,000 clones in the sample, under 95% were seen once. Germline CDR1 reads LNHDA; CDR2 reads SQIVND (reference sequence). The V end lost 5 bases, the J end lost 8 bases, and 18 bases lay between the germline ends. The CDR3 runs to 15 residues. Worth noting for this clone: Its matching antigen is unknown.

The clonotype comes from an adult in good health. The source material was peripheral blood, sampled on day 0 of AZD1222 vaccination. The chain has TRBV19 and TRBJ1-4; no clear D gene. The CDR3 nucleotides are TGTGCCAGTAGTGTACGGGTGACCTCAAGGGAAAAACTGTTTTTT. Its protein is CASSVRVTSREKLFF.